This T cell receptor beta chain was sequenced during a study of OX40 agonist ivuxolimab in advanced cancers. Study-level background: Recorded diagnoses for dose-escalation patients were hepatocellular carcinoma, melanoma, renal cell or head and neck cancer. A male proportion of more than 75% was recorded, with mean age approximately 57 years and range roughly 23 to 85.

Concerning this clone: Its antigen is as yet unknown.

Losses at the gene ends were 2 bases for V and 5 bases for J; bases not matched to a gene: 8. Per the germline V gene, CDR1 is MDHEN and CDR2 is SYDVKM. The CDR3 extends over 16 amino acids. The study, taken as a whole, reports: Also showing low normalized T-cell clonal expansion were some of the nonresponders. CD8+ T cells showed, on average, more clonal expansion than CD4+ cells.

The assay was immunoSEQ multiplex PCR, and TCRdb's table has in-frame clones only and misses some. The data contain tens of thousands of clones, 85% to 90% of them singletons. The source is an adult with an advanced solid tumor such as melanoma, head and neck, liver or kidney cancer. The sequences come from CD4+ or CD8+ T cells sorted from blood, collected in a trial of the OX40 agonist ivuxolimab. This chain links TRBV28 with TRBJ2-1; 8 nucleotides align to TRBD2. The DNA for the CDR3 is TGTGCCAGCAGTTTACAACAACTAGCGGCGAACAATGAGCAGTTCTTC. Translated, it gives CASSLQQLAANNEQFF.